This TCR beta chain was documented in a study of OX40 agonist ivuxolimab in advanced cancers. Overall study context: Two patients with cutaneous melanoma and one with hepatocellular carcinoma, three in total, showed partial responses.

Profiling relied on immunoSEQ multiplex PCR, and the TCRdb table lists in-frame clones only, not all of them. The sample yields approximately 90,000 clones, over 75% seen once. Study-level results: The expanded peripheral T cells' antigen specificity was not determined.

Germline V gene sequence: CDR1 LNHDA, CDR2 SQIVND (reference sequence). The trim removed 8 bases at V and 3 bases at J, leaving 8 bases unmatched. This CDR3 comprises 14 residues. This clone has only a few counts. Its antigen is not identified. Sampling of blood occurred at baseline, cycle 4 day 1, and cycle 7 day 1. The sample here was CD4+ or CD8+ T cells sorted from blood, taken in a trial of the OX40 agonist ivuxolimab. This receptor was taken from an adult with an advanced solid tumor such as melanoma, head and neck, liver or kidney cancer. The chain recombines TRBV19 with TRBJ2-3, with 7 bases matching TRBD1. CDR3 residues: CASGVETGTDTQYF. The CDR3 DNA follows: TGTGCCAGTGGGGTCGAGACAGGGACAGATACGCAGTATTTT.